What follows describes a single TCR beta chain. Measured with immunoSEQ multiplex PCR; TCRdb has only the in-frame clones, and not every one. The sample comprises around 180,000 clones, around 88% of which are singletons, and roughly 5.3% rests with the top ten. CDR3 length: 14 residues. CDR1 and CDR2 from the germline V gene are SGDLS and YYNGEE. V lost 4 bases, J lost 4 bases, and 14 bases lay in between. The entry originates in a study of control samples from healthy donors and cancer patients. The J gene is TRBJ1-1, the V gene TRBV9; D perhaps matches TRBD1 (6 bases). The TCR was taken from a woman in her 30s in good health. The sequencing input was blood. CDR3 amino acids: CASSLGGGGTEAFF. The CDR3 bases are TGTGCCAGCAGCCTGGGGGGGGGCGGCACTGAAGCTTTCTTT. Full variable domain (outside the CDR3, taken from reference TRBV9 and TRBJ1-1): DSGVTQTPKHLITATGQRVTLRCSPRSGDLSVYWYQQSLDQGLQFLIQYYNGEERAKGNILERFSAQQFPDLHSELNLSSLELGDSALYFCASSLGGGGTEAFFGQGTRLTVV.